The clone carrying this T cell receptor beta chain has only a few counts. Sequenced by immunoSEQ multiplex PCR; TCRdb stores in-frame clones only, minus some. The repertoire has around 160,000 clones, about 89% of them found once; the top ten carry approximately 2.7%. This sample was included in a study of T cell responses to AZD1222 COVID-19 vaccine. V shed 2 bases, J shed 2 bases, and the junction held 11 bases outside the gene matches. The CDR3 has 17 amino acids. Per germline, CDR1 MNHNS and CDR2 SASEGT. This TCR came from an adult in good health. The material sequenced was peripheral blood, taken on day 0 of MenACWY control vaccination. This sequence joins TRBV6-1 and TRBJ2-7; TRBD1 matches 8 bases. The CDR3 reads CASSELGGQAVAYEQYF. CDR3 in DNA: TGTGCCAGCAGTGAACTGGGGGGACAGGCGGTAGCCTACGAGCAGTACTTC.